What follows are 14 T cell receptor beta chains derived from one specimen sequenced in a study of Graves' ophthalmopathy and Graves' hyperthyroidism. RNA transcripts were the template, and TCR beta CDR3 regions were amplified from them. RT-PCR in the first round used HTBI primers; a second-round multiplex PCR followed. MiXCR, run by TCRdb on the multiplex PCR reads, gives a single entry per CDR3 protein. This table holds around 600,000 distinct CDR3 sequences, over 40% found once. Sample: peripheral blood. All receptors come from an adult man with Graves' ophthalmopathy.

The V call is TRBV7-8, the J call TRBJ2-2; D uncertain. The CDR3 contains 15 residues. The V and J ends lost 5 bases and 6 bases respectively, with 16 bases between them. Germline V CDR1 and CDR2: SGHVS, FQNEAQ. As DNA, the CDR3 is TGTGCCAGCAGCAGTCCCTTGGCGGATGCCGGGGAGCTGTTTTTT. The encoded protein is CASSSPLADAGELFF.

In this sample, this clonotype turned up a few times. V usage is TRBV9 and J usage is TRBJ2-2, with D unresolved. Germline V gives CDR1 SGDLS, CDR2 YYNGEE. V dropped 7 bases and J dropped 1 base, with 14 bases sitting between them. The CDR3 covers 15 residues. The CDR3 protein is CASQRSIENTGELFF. The CDR3 coding sequence is TGTGCCAGCCAGAGGTCAATCGAGAACACCGGGGAGCTGTTTTTT.

This clonotype was picked up many times. The V gene is TRBV7-3, the J gene TRBJ1-1, with a tentative D call TRBD1 (5 bases). The CDR3 extends over 15 amino acids. V gave up 6 bases and J gave up 3 bases, with 17 bases separating them. Germline assignment: CDR1 SGHTA and CDR2 FQGTGA. The CDR3 is CASSFGGAGYTEAFF. CDR3 DNA sequence: TGTGCCAGCAGTTTCGGAGGGGCAGGGTACACTGAAGCTTTCTTT. Full variable domain (outside the CDR3, taken from reference TRBV7-3 and TRBJ1-1): GAGVSQTPSNKVTEKGKYVELRCDPISGHTALYWYRQSLGQGPEFLIYFQGTGAADDSGLPNDRFFAVRPEGSVSTLKIQRTERGDSAVYLCASSFGGAGYTEAFFGQGTRLTVV.

V and J are TRBV5-1 and TRBJ2-7; tentative D call: TRBD1 (5 bases). CDR3 size: 14 residues. V was trimmed by 5 bases and J by 3 bases, leaving 15 bases between them. Germline V CDR1 and CDR2: SGHRS, YFSETQ. In nucleotides, the CDR3 is TGCGCCAGCAGTCAAGTCACAGGAAGCTACGAGCAGTACTTC. Translated: CASSQVTGSYEQYF.

This clonotype was seen repeatedly, ten times or more. The chain joins TRBV19 to TRBJ2-3, with TRBD1 as a possible D gene (5 bases). The CDR3 totals 15 residues. The ends were cut back, 4 bases at V and 6 bases at J, with 17 bases in the middle. CDR1 and CDR2 (germline): LNHDA, SQIVND (reference sequence). CDR3 protein: CASSRLGPPLDTQYF. The CDR3 DNA reads as TGTGCCAGTAGTAGGTTGGGGCCCCCCTTGGATACGCAGTATTTT.

The gene calls are TRBV24-1 and TRBJ2-7; D is unclear. Germline CDR1 KGHDR, CDR2 SFDVKD. This CDR3 contains 14 residues. Between the trimmed V and J ends, which lost 9 bases and 3 bases, there was a span of 17 bases. CDR3 residues: CATRGAGKFYEQYF. The DNA for the CDR3 is TGTGCCACCCGAGGTGCAGGAAAGTTCTACGAGCAGTACTTC.

This clonotype was seen ten or more times. The V gene is TRBV5-1, the J gene TRBJ2-2; D gene unclear. The CDR3 is 15 amino acids. Germline V CDR1 and CDR2: SGHRS, YFSETQ. Trimming removed 0 bases from V and 1 base from J, with 7 bases in between. Here the CDR3 reads CASSLDSLNTGELFF. The CDR3 DNA follows: TGCGCCAGCAGCTTGGACAGTCTGAACACCGGGGAGCTGTTTTTT.

This clonotype was counted between two and nine times. The chain employs TRBV5-1 and TRBJ1-1, with D possibly matching TRBD1 (5 bases). V was trimmed by 2 bases and J by 3 bases, leaving 11 bases between them. In germline, CDR1 is SGHRS, CDR2 YFSETQ. The CDR3 runs 14 residues. Here the CDR3 reads CASSFARVDTEAFF. The CDR3 DNA follows: TGCGCCAGCAGCTTTGCCAGGGTTGACACTGAAGCTTTCTTT.

Worth noting for this clonotype: At one boundary the junction diverges from the germline segment, which might be a read error. The chain is built from TRBV5-4 and TRBJ2-6; D is possibly TRBD2 (6 bases). In germline, CDR1 is SGHNT, CDR2 YYREEE (reference sequence). This CDR3 is built from 17 residues. CDR3 protein: CASSQAGTISGANILTF. The CDR3 region has the DNA TGTGCCAGCAGCCAAGCGGGTACAATCTCTGGGGCCAACATCCTGACTTTC. Full variable domain (missing parts from reference TRBV5-4 and TRBJ2-6): ETGVTQSPTHLIKTRGQQVTLRCSSQSGHNTVSWYQQALGQGPQFIFQYYREEENGRGNFPPRFSGLQFPNYSSELNVNALELDDSALYLCASSQAGTISGANILTFGAGSRLTVL.

In DNA form, the CDR3 reads TGTGCCAGTAATCTCGGACAGCACTACAATCAGCCCCAGCATTTT. This translates into CASNLGQHYNQPQHF. The J gene is TRBJ1-5, the V gene TRBV7-9; D is perhaps TRBD1 (6 bases). The germline V gene has CDR1 SEHNR and CDR2 FQNEAQ (reference sequence). V was shortened by 9 bases and J by 3 bases, with 18 bases between the two germline ends. The CDR3 covers 15 residues. The entire variable domain, with the rest obtained from reference TRBV7-9 and TRBJ1-5, is as follows: DTGVSQNPRHKITKRGQNVTFRCDPISEHNRLYWYRQTLGQGPEFLTYFQNEAQLEKSRLLSDRFSAERPKGSFSTLEIQRTEQGDSAMYLCASNLGQHYNQPQHFGDGTRLSIL.

The chain carries TRBV25-1 and TRBJ2-5, with 12 bases lining up with TRBD2. V trimming: 9 bases; J trimming: 5 bases; junction bases outside the gene matches: 4. Germline values: CDR1 MGHDK, CDR2 SYGVNS. CDR3 length: 13 amino acids. The CDR3 here is CARLAGGMETQYF. In nucleotides, the CDR3 is TGTGCCAGACTAGCGGGAGGTATGGAGACCCAGTACTTC. Full variable domain (outside the CDR3, taken from reference TRBV25-1 and TRBJ2-5): EADIYQTPRYLVIGTGKKITLECSQTMGHDKMYWYQQDPGMELHLIHYSYGVNSTEKGDLSSESTVSRIRTEHFPLTLESARPSHTSQYLCARLAGGMETQYFGPGTRLLVL.

A remark on this clonotype: Germline is not matched at one junction end, which may reflect a read error. The chain is built from TRBV10-1 and TRBJ2-2; 10 bases agree with TRBD1. This CDR3 region has 14 residues. Germline V lookup: CDR1 WNHNN, CDR2 SYGVQD (reference sequence). CDR3 region: CASSSDRGHRGAVF. The CDR3 coding sequence is TGCGCCAGCAGCTCCGACAGGGGGCACCGGGGAGCTGTTTTT.

About this clonotype itself: A much larger clone sits a single nucleotide away, making a read error possible. The rearrangement links TRBV7-9 to TRBJ1-3; D ambiguous. Trimming removed 7 bases from V and 0 bases from J, with 16 bases in between. The CDR3 length is 16 residues. In germline, CDR1 is SEHNR, CDR2 FQNEAQ (reference sequence). The CDR3 region is CASTSQEGCSGNTIYF. The CDR3 DNA reads as TGTGCCAGCACCTCTCAGGAGGGTTGCTCTGGAAACACCATATATTTT. Combining the CDR3 with reference TRBV7-9 and TRBJ1-3 gives the whole variable domain DTGVSQNPRHKITKRGQNVTFRCDPISEHNRLYWYRQTLGQGPEFLTYFQNEAQLEKSRLLSDRFSAERPKGSFSTLEIQRTEQGDSAMYLCASTSQEGCSGNTIYFGEGSWLTVV.

This clonotype has only a few counts. V is TRBV7-2 and J is TRBJ1-5, with D unclear. The length of the CDR3 is 17 residues. Trimming took off 1 base at V and 6 bases at J, with 19 bases between the two ends. Germline CDR1 and CDR2: SGHTA and FQGNSA. Here the CDR3 reads CASSLVGIGRLIQPQHF. In DNA, the CDR3 is TGTGCCAGCAGCTTAGTGGGGATTGGCAGGTTGATTCAGCCCCAGCATTTT.